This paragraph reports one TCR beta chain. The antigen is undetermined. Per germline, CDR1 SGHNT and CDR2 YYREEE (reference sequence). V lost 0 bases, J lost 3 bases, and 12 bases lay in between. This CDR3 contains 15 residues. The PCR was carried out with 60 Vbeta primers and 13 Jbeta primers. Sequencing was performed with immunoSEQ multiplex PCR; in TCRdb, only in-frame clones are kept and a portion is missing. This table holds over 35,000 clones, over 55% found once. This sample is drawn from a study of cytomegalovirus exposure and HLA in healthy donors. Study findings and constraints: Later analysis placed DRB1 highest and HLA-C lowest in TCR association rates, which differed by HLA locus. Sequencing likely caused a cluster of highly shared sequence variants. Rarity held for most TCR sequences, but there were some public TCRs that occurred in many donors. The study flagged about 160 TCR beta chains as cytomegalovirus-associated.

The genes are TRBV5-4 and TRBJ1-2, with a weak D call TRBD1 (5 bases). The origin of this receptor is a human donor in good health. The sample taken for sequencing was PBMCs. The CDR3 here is CASSLAAGSHYGYTF. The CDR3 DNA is TGTGCCAGCAGCTTGGCGGCAGGGTCTCACTATGGCTACACCTTC.